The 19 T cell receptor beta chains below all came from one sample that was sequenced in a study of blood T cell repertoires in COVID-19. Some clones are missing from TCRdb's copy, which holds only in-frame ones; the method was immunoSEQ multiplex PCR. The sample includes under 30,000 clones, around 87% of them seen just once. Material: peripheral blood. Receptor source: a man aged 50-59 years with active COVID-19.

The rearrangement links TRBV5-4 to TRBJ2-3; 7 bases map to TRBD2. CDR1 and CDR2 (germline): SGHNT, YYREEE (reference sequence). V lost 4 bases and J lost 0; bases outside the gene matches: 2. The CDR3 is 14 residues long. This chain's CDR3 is CASSNGGSTDTQYF. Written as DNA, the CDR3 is TGTGCCAGCAGCAACGGGGGGAGCACAGATACGCAGTATTTT.

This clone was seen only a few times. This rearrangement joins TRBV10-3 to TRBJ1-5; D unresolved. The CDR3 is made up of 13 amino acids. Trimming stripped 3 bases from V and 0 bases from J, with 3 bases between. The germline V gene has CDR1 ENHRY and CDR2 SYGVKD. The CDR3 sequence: CAISDISNQPQHF. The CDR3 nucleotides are TGTGCCATCAGTGATATTAGCAATCAGCCCCAGCATTTT.

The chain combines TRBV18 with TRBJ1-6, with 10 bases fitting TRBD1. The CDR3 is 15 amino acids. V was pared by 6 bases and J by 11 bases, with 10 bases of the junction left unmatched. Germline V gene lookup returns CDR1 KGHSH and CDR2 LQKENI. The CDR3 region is CASSEDRGVRAPLHF. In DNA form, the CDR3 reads TGTGCCAGCTCGGAGGACAGGGGGGTAAGAGCACCCCTCCACTTT.

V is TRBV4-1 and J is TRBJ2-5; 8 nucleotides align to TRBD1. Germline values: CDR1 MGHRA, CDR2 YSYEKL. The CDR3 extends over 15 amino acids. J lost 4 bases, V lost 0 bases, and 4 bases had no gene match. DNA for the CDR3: TGCGCCAGCAGCCAAGAAAGGACAGGGTTAGAGACCCAGTACTTC. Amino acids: CASSQERTGLETQYF.

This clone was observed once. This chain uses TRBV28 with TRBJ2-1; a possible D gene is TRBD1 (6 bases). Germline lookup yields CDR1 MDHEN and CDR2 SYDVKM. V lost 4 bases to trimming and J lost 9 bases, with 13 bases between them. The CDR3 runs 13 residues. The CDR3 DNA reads TGTGCCAGCAGTTCATACAGGGTAGGTGAGCAGTTCTTC. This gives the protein CASSSYRVGEQFF.

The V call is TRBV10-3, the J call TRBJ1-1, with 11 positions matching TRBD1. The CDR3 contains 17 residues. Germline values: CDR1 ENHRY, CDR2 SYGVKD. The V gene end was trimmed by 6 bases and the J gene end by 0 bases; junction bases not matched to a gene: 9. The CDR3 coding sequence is TGTGCCATCAGCCGGGGACAGGGGGGGATCATGAACACTGAAGCTTTCTTT. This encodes CAISRGQGGIMNTEAFF.

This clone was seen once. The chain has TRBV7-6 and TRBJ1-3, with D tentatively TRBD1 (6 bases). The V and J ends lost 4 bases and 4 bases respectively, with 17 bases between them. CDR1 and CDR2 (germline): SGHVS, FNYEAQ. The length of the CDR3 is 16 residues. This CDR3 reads CASSSGDRPGGNTIYF. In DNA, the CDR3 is TGTGCCAGCAGCTCGGGTGACAGGCCAGGAGGAAACACCATATATTTT.

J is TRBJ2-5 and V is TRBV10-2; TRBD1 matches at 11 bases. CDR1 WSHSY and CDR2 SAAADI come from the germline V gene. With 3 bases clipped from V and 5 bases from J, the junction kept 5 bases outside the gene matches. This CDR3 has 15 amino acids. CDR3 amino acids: CASSDSGQGGETQYF. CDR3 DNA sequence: TGCGCCAGCAGTGATTCGGGACAGGGGGGGGAGACCCAGTACTTC.

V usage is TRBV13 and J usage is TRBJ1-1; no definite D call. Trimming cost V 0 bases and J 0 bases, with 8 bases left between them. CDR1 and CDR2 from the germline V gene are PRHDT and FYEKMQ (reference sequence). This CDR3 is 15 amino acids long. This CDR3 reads CASSLGGSMNTEAFF. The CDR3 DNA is TGTGCCAGCAGCTTAGGCGGGTCGATGAACACTGAAGCTTTCTTT.

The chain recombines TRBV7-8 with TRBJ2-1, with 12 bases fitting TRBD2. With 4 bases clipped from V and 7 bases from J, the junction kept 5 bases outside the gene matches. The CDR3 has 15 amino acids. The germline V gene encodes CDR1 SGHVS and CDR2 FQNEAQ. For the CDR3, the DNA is TGTGCCAGCAGCTCCCTAGCGGGGGGGGAGAATGAGCAGTTCTTC. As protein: CASSSLAGGENEQFF.

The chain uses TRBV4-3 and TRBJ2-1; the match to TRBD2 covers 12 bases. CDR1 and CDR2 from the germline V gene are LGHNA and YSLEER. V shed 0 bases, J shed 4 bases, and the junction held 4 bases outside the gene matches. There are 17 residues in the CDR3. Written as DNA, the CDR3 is TGCGCCAGCAGCCAAGAGACTAGCGGGAGTCCATACAATGAGCAGTTCTTC. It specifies CASSQETSGSPYNEQFF.

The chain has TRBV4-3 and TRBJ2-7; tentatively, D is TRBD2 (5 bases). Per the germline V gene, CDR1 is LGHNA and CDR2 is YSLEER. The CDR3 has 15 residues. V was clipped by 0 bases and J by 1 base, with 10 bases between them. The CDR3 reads CASSQDHSGSYEQYV. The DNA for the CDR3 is TGCGCCAGCAGCCAAGATCATTCGGGATCCTACGAGCAGTACGTC.

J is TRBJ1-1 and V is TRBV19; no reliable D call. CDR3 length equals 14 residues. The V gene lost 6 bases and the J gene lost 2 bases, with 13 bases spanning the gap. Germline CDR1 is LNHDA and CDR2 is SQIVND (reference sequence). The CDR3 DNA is TGTGCCAGTAGAGACCGGGTTATAAACACTGAAGCTTTCTTT. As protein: CASRDRVINTEAFF.

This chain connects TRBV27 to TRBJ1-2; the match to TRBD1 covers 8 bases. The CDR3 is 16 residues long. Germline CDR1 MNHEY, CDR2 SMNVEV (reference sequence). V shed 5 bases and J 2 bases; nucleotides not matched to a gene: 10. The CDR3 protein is CASSRLTGVFNYGYTF. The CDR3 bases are TGTGCCAGCAGTCGACTGACAGGGGTCTTCAACTATGGCTACACCTTC.

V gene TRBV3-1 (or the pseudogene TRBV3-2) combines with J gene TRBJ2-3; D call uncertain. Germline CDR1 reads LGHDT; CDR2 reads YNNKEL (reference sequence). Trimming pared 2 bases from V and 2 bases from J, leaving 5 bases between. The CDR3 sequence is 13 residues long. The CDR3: CASSQFYTDTQYF. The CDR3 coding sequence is TGTGCCAGCAGCCAATTCTACACAGATACGCAGTATTTT.

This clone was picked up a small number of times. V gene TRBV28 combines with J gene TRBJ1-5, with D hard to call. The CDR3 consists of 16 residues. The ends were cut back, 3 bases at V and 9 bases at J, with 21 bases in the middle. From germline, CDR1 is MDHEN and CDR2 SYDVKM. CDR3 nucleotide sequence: TGTGCCAGCAGTTTTTTAATCTTGGGCCTCTCTGGGCCCCAGCATTTT. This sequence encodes CASSFLILGLSGPQHF.

The CDR3 nucleotides read TGTGCCAGCAGTGAAGCAGGGGGCAGGGGAGAGACCCAGTACTTC. Translation gives CASSEAGGRGETQYF. The V call is TRBV6-1, the J call TRBJ2-5, with 7 nucleotides matching TRBD1. CDR1 and CDR2 from the germline V gene are MNHNS and SASEGT. This CDR3 has 15 amino acids. Trimming cost V 0 bases and J 4 bases; bases outside gene matches: 5.

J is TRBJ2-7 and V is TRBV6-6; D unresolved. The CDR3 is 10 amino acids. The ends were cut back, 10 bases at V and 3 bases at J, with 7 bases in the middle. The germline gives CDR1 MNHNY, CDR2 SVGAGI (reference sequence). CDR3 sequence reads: CATSLYEQYF. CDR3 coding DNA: TGTGCCACCTCACTCTACGAGCAGTACTTC.

The CDR3, as DNA: TGTGCCAGCTCACCGGTCGGGTCATTGAGCTCTGGAAACACCATATATTTT. This codes for CASSPVGSLSSGNTIYF. The chain carries TRBV18 and TRBJ1-3; D unresolved. With 3 bases removed from V and 0 bases from J, the gap between germline ends came to 15 bases. Germline V gene sequence: CDR1 KGHSH, CDR2 LQKENI. This CDR3 contains 17 residues.